This TCR beta chain was found in a study of cytomegalovirus exposure and HLA in healthy donors. The study, taken as a whole, reports: Links to common viral pathogens appeared, in a later analysis, for several of the most significant clusters. Most TCR beta V segments were productive about 87% or about 30% of the time in an earlier analysis. Later work associated around 18,000 TCR beta sequences with HLA alleles at 0.05 false discovery rate.

Of note for this clone: Its antigen is not identified.

The PCR ran on 60 Vbeta and 13 Jbeta primers. The repertoire was sequenced with immunoSEQ multiplex PCR; TCRdb's copy has only in-frame clones and lacks some. The data hold roughly 120,000 clones, with over 70% observed a single time. The CDR3 is 17 amino acids. V was cut by 4 bases and J by 4 bases, with 22 bases left in between. Germline V gene sequence: CDR1 LGHNA, CDR2 YNFKEQ. V usage is TRBV4-2 and J usage is TRBJ1-1, with a tentative D call TRBD1 (6 bases). What was sequenced was PBMCs. This sequence originates from a woman in her fifties or sixties in good health and CMV-seropositive. CDR3 residues: CASSPRVGGGSGTEAFF. The CDR3 DNA reads as TGTGCCAGCAGCCCCAGAGTAGGGGGGGGTTCGGGCACTGAAGCTTTCTTT.